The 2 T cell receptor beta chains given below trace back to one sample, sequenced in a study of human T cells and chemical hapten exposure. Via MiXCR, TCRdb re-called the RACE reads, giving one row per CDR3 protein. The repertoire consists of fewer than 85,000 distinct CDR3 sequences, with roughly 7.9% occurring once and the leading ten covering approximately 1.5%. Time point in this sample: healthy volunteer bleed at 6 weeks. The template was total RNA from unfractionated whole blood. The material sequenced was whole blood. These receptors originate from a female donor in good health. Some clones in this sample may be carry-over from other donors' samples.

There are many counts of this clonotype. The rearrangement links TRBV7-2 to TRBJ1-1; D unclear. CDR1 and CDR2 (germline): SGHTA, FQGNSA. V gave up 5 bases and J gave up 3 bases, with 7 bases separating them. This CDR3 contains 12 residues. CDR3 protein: CASSLQHTEAFF. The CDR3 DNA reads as TGTGCCAGCAGCCTACAACACACTGAAGCTTTCTTT. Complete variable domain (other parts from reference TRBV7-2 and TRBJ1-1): GAGVSQSPSNKVTEKGKDVELRCDPISGHTALYWYRQSLGQGLEFLIYFQGNSAPDKSGLPSDRFSAERTGGSVSTLTIQRTQQEDSAVYLCASSLQHTEAFFGQGTRLTVV.

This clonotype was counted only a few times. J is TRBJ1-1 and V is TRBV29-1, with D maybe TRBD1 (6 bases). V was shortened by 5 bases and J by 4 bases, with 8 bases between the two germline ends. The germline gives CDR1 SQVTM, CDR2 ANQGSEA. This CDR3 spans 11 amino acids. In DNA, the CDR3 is TGCAGCGTTCTCAGGGGCACTGAAGCTTTCTTT. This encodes CSVLRGTEAFF.